This TCR beta chain appears in the sequencing data of a study of shared clonotypes between healthy human individuals. TCRdb keeps only in-frame clones here, not all; method: immunoSEQ multiplex PCR. The sample lists around 2,000,000 clones; 85% to 95% were seen once. Germline CDR1 MDHEN, CDR2 SYDVKM. The V segment lost 0 bases and the J segment 4 bases; nucleotides outside the gene matches: 3. The CDR3 loop spans 15 amino acids. Study-wide results and limits: Clonotype sharing among donors was thought likely to change with sequencing depth. In contrast to clonotypes shared by all four donors, non-shared clonotypes had lower generation probabilities.

In the case of this clone: What it binds is unknown.

Terminally differentiated effector memory CD45RA+ cells were excluded from the naive CD8 cells, which were CD45RO-negative and positively selected for CCR7. Sequencing was performed on naive CD8+ T cells from PBMCs. This clonotype was obtained from a man younger than 30 in good health. Some clones in this sample may be carry-over from other donors' samples. J is TRBJ1-3 and V is TRBV28; 7 bases line up with TRBD1. The chain's CDR3 is CASSLWTGPGNTIYF. For the CDR3, the DNA is TGTGCCAGCAGTTTATGGACAGGGCCCGGAAACACCATATATTTT.